The rows below give T cell receptor beta chains drawn from one sample of a study of blood T cell repertoires in COVID-19. Repertoires were generated with immunoSEQ multiplex PCR, while TCRdb's copy carries only in-frame clones and drops some. The sample yields 220,000 or so clones, 84% seen once. Source material: peripheral blood. Receptor source: a woman in her sixties with acute or convalescent COVID-19. CDR3s include the opening cysteine and the closing phenylalanine or tryptophan. A D gene is named only where the DNA matches it firmly. For some rows the clone size is stated as once, few or many, or as a class when expanded; others skip it.

j_call: TRBJ1-2
d_call: TRBD1
v_call: TRBV5-1
clone_size: .
cdr3_nt: TGCGCCAGCAGCTGGACAGGTGCCGGGCGGGGCTACACCTTC
cdr3_aa: CASSWTGAGRGYTF

j_call: TRBJ1-1
d_call: .
v_call: TRBV6-2/TRBV6-3
clone_size: .
cdr3_nt: TGTGCCAGCAGTTCTAGGGGGACTGAAGCTTTCTTT
cdr3_aa: CASSSRGTEAFF

j_call: TRBJ2-3
d_call: .
v_call: TRBV29-1
clone_size: .
cdr3_nt: TGCAGCGTTGAAGTCCGGACAGCCACAGATACGCAGTATTTT
cdr3_aa: CSVEVRTATDTQYF

j_call: TRBJ1-2
d_call: .
v_call: TRBV11-2
clone_size: .
cdr3_nt: TGTGCCAGCAGCTTAGATTGGGCAGGTTTTGGCTACACCTTC
cdr3_aa: CASSLDWAGFGYTF

j_call: TRBJ2-3
d_call: .
v_call: TRBV5-1
clone_size: .
cdr3_nt: TGCGCCAGCTCAGGCTATCTCGGAAAGGGGGACATTGAGCAGTATTTT
cdr3_aa: CASSGYLGKGDIEQYF

j_call: TRBJ1-2
d_call: .
v_call: TRBV19
clone_size: .
cdr3_nt: TGTGCCAGTAGTATTGGGCAGGGTCGTGGCTACACCTTC
cdr3_aa: CASSIGQGRGYTF

j_call: TRBJ1-4
d_call: TRBD1
v_call: TRBV30
clone_size: .
cdr3_nt: TGTGCCTGGAGTGGGGACAGGAGTGAAAAACTGTTTTTT
cdr3_aa: CAWSGDRSEKLFF

j_call: TRBJ2-5
d_call: TRBD2
v_call: TRBV5-1
clone_size: once
cdr3_nt: TGCGCCAGCAGCGAAAGGACTAGCGGGGCGCAAGAGACCCAGTACTTC
cdr3_aa: CASSERTSGAQETQYF

j_call: TRBJ2-7
d_call: .
v_call: TRBV6-1
clone_size: .
cdr3_nt: TGTGCCAGCAGTGAACAGGTCTCCTACGAGCAGTACTTC
cdr3_aa: CASSEQVSYEQYF

j_call: TRBJ2-1
d_call: TRBD1
v_call: TRBV6-5
clone_size: .
cdr3_nt: TGTGCCAGCAAGCTTGACAGGGGGAACTACAATGAGCAGTTCTTC
cdr3_aa: CASKLDRGNYNEQFF

j_call: TRBJ1-2
d_call: .
v_call: TRBV5-4
clone_size: .
cdr3_nt: TGTGCCAGCAGCGTCTCACAGAGAAACTATGGCTACACCTTC
cdr3_aa: CASSVSQRNYGYTF

j_call: TRBJ1-5
d_call: .
v_call: TRBV7-3
clone_size: .
cdr3_nt: TGTGCCAGCAGCTATAAAAAGGGGATCAATCAGCCCCAGCATTTT
cdr3_aa: CASSYKKGINQPQHF

j_call: TRBJ1-1
d_call: .
v_call: TRBV4-3
clone_size: .
cdr3_nt: TGCGCCAGCAGCCAACCGGGTAGACAGGAGAAGGTGGGTGACACTGAAGCTTTCTTT
cdr3_aa: CASSQPGRQEKVGDTEAFF

j_call: TRBJ1-6
d_call: .
v_call: TRBV12-3/TRBV12-4
clone_size: .
cdr3_nt: TGTGCCAGCAGTTTTCTCGGTTCACCCCTCCACTTT
cdr3_aa: CASSFLGSPLHF

j_call: TRBJ1-2
d_call: .
v_call: TRBV6-2/TRBV6-3
clone_size: .
cdr3_nt: TGTGCCAGCAGCCTTCGGACGGGATACTATGGCTACACCTTC
cdr3_aa: CASSLRTGYYGYTF

j_call: TRBJ1-4
d_call: .
v_call: TRBV18
clone_size: .
cdr3_nt: TGTGCCAGCTCACCCGTGAGGACTAATGAAAAACTGTTTTTT
cdr3_aa: CASSPVRTNEKLFF

j_call: TRBJ1-2
d_call: .
v_call: TRBV4-2
clone_size: .
cdr3_nt: TGTGCCAGCAGCCAAGGGGGGGGTAACTATGGCTACACCTTC
cdr3_aa: CASSQGGGNYGYTF

j_call: TRBJ1-3
d_call: TRBD1
v_call: TRBV6-1
clone_size: .
cdr3_nt: TGTGCCAGCAGTGAAGGCGGGACAGGGGCTGGAAACACCATATATTTT
cdr3_aa: CASSEGGTGAGNTIYF

j_call: TRBJ1-1
d_call: TRBD1
v_call: TRBV3-1/TRBV3-2
clone_size: once
cdr3_nt: TGTGCCAGCAGCCAGACAGGGGCTGAAGCTTTCTTT
cdr3_aa: CASSQTGAEAFF

j_call: TRBJ2-5
d_call: .
v_call: TRBV11-2
clone_size: .
cdr3_nt: TGTGCCAGCAGACATCTGGACACAAACCAAGAGACCCAGTACTTC
cdr3_aa: CASRHLDTNQETQYF

j_call: TRBJ2-7
d_call: .
v_call: TRBV5-5
clone_size: .
cdr3_nt: TGTGCCAGCAGCTTGGTGGGAATGGGAGCCTACGAGCAGTACTTC
cdr3_aa: CASSLVGMGAYEQYF

j_call: TRBJ2-1
d_call: .
v_call: TRBV2
clone_size: .
cdr3_nt: TGTGCCAGCAGAGGACAGTTCAATGAGCAGTTCTTC
cdr3_aa: CASRGQFNEQFF

j_call: TRBJ1-2
d_call: .
v_call: TRBV27
clone_size: .
cdr3_nt: TGTGCCAGCAGTCGGAGACAGAGGTCTTATGGCTACACCTTC
cdr3_aa: CASSRRQRSYGYTF

j_call: TRBJ1-1
d_call: .
v_call: TRBV3-1/TRBV3-2
clone_size: few
cdr3_nt: TGTGCCAGCAGCCAAAAACAGGGAAATACTGAAGCTTTCTTT
cdr3_aa: CASSQKQGNTEAFF

j_call: TRBJ1-5
d_call: .
v_call: TRBV18
clone_size: .
cdr3_nt: TGTGCCAGCTCGCCAGTGGAGGGTCCCAATCAGCCCCAGCATTTT
cdr3_aa: CASSPVEGPNQPQHF

j_call: TRBJ2-1
d_call: TRBD2
v_call: TRBV28
clone_size: .
cdr3_nt: TGTGCCAGCAGCTCTAGCGGGGGGTCGGATGAGCAGTTCTTC
cdr3_aa: CASSSSGGSDEQFF

j_call: TRBJ2-7
d_call: TRBD1
v_call: TRBV16
clone_size: .
cdr3_nt: TGTGCCAGCAGCCGGACGGGACAGCCCTACGAGCAGTACTTC
cdr3_aa: CASSRTGQPYEQYF

j_call: TRBJ2-1
d_call: TRBD2
v_call: TRBV7-8
clone_size: .
cdr3_nt: TGTGCCAGCAGCTTAGGACTAGCGGGGGGCTTTTCGCAGTTCTTC
cdr3_aa: CASSLGLAGGFSQFF

j_call: TRBJ2-3
d_call: TRBD2
v_call: TRBV5-4
clone_size: .
cdr3_nt: TGTGCCAGCAGCTTGGACCTAGCGGGGGGGCAGAAAGATACGCAGTATTTT
cdr3_aa: CASSLDLAGGQKDTQYF

j_call: TRBJ1-1
d_call: TRBD1
v_call: TRBV5-1
clone_size: .
cdr3_nt: TGCGCCAGCAGCTGGGGACAGGGGGCGGTCACTGAAGCTTTCTTT
cdr3_aa: CASSWGQGAVTEAFF

j_call: TRBJ2-3
d_call: TRBD2
v_call: TRBV4-2
clone_size: .
cdr3_nt: TGTGCCAGCAGCTTTAACAGCGGGAGGGGGGATACGCAGTATTTT
cdr3_aa: CASSFNSGRGDTQYF

j_call: TRBJ1-1
d_call: .
v_call: TRBV5-1
clone_size: .
cdr3_nt: TGCGCCAGCAGCCCGGTGGTTCAGGGTAGGGACACTGAAGCTTTCTTT
cdr3_aa: CASSPVVQGRDTEAFF

j_call: TRBJ2-1
d_call: .
v_call: TRBV19
clone_size: .
cdr3_nt: TGTGCCAGTAGGGGTCGGGGTCCCTACAATGAGCAGTTCTTC
cdr3_aa: CASRGRGPYNEQFF

j_call: TRBJ2-5
d_call: TRBD2
v_call: TRBV7-2
clone_size: .
cdr3_nt: TGTGCCAGCAGCCCCCCTCCCGGCGGGGGCCAAGAGACCCAGTACTTC
cdr3_aa: CASSPPPGGGQETQYF

j_call: TRBJ2-7
d_call: .
v_call: TRBV13
clone_size: .
cdr3_nt: TGTGCCAGCAGCCAAACAGGGTTTTTAGCCGAGCAGTACTTC
cdr3_aa: CASSQTGFLAEQYF

j_call: TRBJ1-4
d_call: .
v_call: TRBV6-1
clone_size: .
cdr3_nt: TGTGCCAGCAGTGAAGGGGACGCTAGCGGGGAAAAACTGTTTTTT
cdr3_aa: CASSEGDASGEKLFF

j_call: TRBJ1-2
d_call: TRBD1
v_call: TRBV29-1
clone_size: few
cdr3_nt: TGCAGCGTTGAAAGACAGGGGGCGCGGGGCTACACCTTC
cdr3_aa: CSVERQGARGYTF

j_call: TRBJ1-1
d_call: .
v_call: TRBV5-6
clone_size: .
cdr3_nt: TGTGCCAGCAGCCCCGGAGAGAACACTGAAGCTTTCTTT
cdr3_aa: CASSPGENTEAFF

j_call: TRBJ2-7
d_call: .
v_call: TRBV3-1/TRBV3-2
clone_size: .
cdr3_nt: TGTGCCAGCAGCCAATCCCAGGGTGTATCCTACGAGCAGTACTTC
cdr3_aa: CASSQSQGVSYEQYF

j_call: TRBJ1-1
d_call: .
v_call: TRBV13
clone_size: .
cdr3_nt: TGTGCCAGCAGCCCGGACAGCCTTAACACTGAAGCTTTCTTT
cdr3_aa: CASSPDSLNTEAFF

j_call: TRBJ2-5
d_call: TRBD1
v_call: TRBV5-1
clone_size: .
cdr3_nt: TGCGCCAGCAGCTTGAACCAACAGGGGATTGGGACCCAGTACTTC
cdr3_aa: CASSLNQQGIGTQYF

j_call: TRBJ1-2
d_call: .
v_call: TRBV12-3/TRBV12-4
clone_size: .
cdr3_nt: TGTGCCAGCTCTACCCTCCTCGCGGTCGGCTACACCTTC
cdr3_aa: CASSTLLAVGYTF

j_call: TRBJ1-1
d_call: .
v_call: TRBV6-5
clone_size: .
cdr3_nt: TGTGCCAGCAGTTTGACTCGCGCGAACACTGAAGCTTTCTTT
cdr3_aa: CASSLTRANTEAFF

j_call: TRBJ2-7
d_call: TRBD1
v_call: TRBV18
clone_size: few
cdr3_nt: TGTGCCAGCTCACCACCTATGGGACAGGGATATGCCTACGAGCAGTACTTC
cdr3_aa: CASSPPMGQGYAYEQYF

j_call: TRBJ1-2
d_call: .
v_call: TRBV19
clone_size: .
cdr3_nt: TGTGCCAGTAGAATTTTCGGTGGCTACACCTTC
cdr3_aa: CASRIFGGYTF

j_call: TRBJ1-2
d_call: .
v_call: TRBV11-1
clone_size: few
cdr3_nt: TGTGCCAGCAGCTTAGCTTTCAGGCGAGACTATGGCTACACCTTC
cdr3_aa: CASSLAFRRDYGYTF

j_call: TRBJ1-4
d_call: TRBD1
v_call: TRBV30
clone_size: once
cdr3_nt: TGTGCCTGGGGGATGCGGGACAGGCAAAATGAAAAACTGTTTTTT
cdr3_aa: CAWGMRDRQNEKLFF

j_call: TRBJ1-2
d_call: .
v_call: TRBV6-1
clone_size: few
cdr3_nt: TGTGCCAGCAGTGAAATAGGTTTCGACAGCCCCTATGGCTACACCTTC
cdr3_aa: CASSEIGFDSPYGYTF

j_call: TRBJ1-4
d_call: TRBD1
v_call: TRBV24-1
clone_size: .
cdr3_nt: TGTGCCACCAGTGATGGCCAGGGGGCAGGGAAACTGTTTTTT
cdr3_aa: CATSDGQGAGKLFF